This T cell receptor beta chain stems from a study of T-cell memory formation after mild COVID-19. CDR1 is MNHNY, CDR2 SVGAGI, per germline (reference sequence). V lost 2 bases and J lost 1; bases outside the gene matches: 3. The CDR3 length is 15 residues. In its sample, this clonotype was seen a few times. In TCRdb, the 5' RACE reads were re-called with MiXCR into one record per CDR3 protein. The sample has some 250,000 distinct CDR3 sequences, around a tenth seen once; the top ten hold 20% to 25%. The source of this sequence is a man younger than 30 who had mild COVID-19 (a few samples of this study predate the infection). Cell type and time point are not known. The sequenced material came from PBMCs or a T cell subset sorted from them (not recorded which). The genes are TRBV6-6 and TRBJ2-3; TRBD1 matches at 7 bases. CDR3 DNA sequence: TGTGCCAGCAGTTACATAGGGGGCGGCACAGATACGCAGTATTTT. It yields the protein CASSYIGGGTDTQYF.